Presented here are 6 T cell receptor beta chains from one specimen sequenced in a study of OX40 agonist ivuxolimab in advanced cancers. Here immunoSEQ multiplex PCR was the method, and the copy in TCRdb shows in-frame clones only, minus some. The profile shows roughly 62,000 clones, around 88% of them singletons. This specimen was CD4+ or CD8+ T cells sorted from blood, taken in a trial of the OX40 agonist ivuxolimab. These receptors all come from an adult with an advanced solid tumor such as melanoma, head and neck, liver or kidney cancer.

This clone was observed once. The chain links TRBV5-5 to TRBJ1-5; possible D gene TRBD1, 5 bases. Trimming left V 2 bases short and J 2 bases short, with 8 bases between. The CDR3 runs 14 residues. Per the germline V gene, CDR1 is SGHKS and CDR2 is YYEKEE (reference sequence). The CDR3 DNA reads as TGTGCCAGCAGCTTAAGGGGCCGCAATCAGCCCCAGCATTTT. Amino acids: CASSLRGRNQPQHF.

The chain combines TRBV27 with TRBJ1-6; 8 bases map to TRBD1. The length of the CDR3 is 17 residues. Germline V lookup: CDR1 MNHEY, CDR2 SMNVEV (reference sequence). Losses at the gene ends were 11 bases for V and 10 bases for J; bases not matched to a gene: 22. The CDR3 coding sequence is TGTGCCTCCAAAGGGGCAGGGGGCATATGGGCCGGATCACCCCTCCACTTT. Translation: CASKGAGGIWAGSPLHF.

The chain couples TRBV5-4 to TRBJ2-1; 7 nucleotides agree with TRBD2. The V segment lost 0 bases and the J segment 4 bases; nucleotides outside the gene matches: 13. The CDR3 covers 18 residues. The germline V gene encodes CDR1 SGHNT and CDR2 YYREEE (reference sequence). CDR3 region: CASSLAPLLGRGYNEQFF. CDR3 sequence (DNA): TGTGCCAGCAGCTTGGCCCCTCTGCTGGGGAGGGGATACAATGAGCAGTTCTTC.

J is TRBJ2-5 and V is TRBV11-3, with D possibly TRBD1 on 5 matching bases. The CDR3 has 13 residues. Trimming left V 1 base short and J 5 bases short, with 8 bases between. The germline CDR1 and CDR2 sequences are SGHNT and YENEEA. CDR3 sequence reads: CASSLGQTETQYF. The CDR3 DNA reads TGTGCCAGCAGCTTAGGACAGACGGAGACCCAGTACTTC.

This sequence joins TRBV7-2 and TRBJ1-5; D is unresolved. The germline gives CDR1 SGHTA, CDR2 FQGNSA. The length of the CDR3 is 16 residues. Between the trimmed V and J ends, which lost 1 base and 9 bases, there was a span of 19 bases. Here the CDR3 reads CASSLEREQSEGPQHF. CDR3 nucleotide sequence: TGTGCCAGCAGCTTAGAAAGGGAACAGTCGGAGGGGCCCCAGCATTTT.

The chain employs TRBV7-2 and TRBJ1-2, with unresolved D. This CDR3 comprises 12 residues. The V end was cut by 3 bases, the J end by 3 bases, with 5 bases between. CDR1 and CDR2 from the germline V gene are SGHTA and FQGNSA. This chain's CDR3 is CASSFRDYGYTF. The CDR3 DNA follows: TGTGCCAGCAGCTTTAGAGACTATGGCTACACCTTC. Using reference TRBV7-2 and TRBJ1-2 for the parts outside the CDR3, the full variable domain is GAGVSQSPSNKVTEKGKDVELRCDPISGHTALYWYRQSLGQGLEFLIYFQGNSAPDKSGLPSDRFSAERTGGSVSTLTIQRTQQEDSAVYLCASSFRDYGYTFGSGTRLTVV.